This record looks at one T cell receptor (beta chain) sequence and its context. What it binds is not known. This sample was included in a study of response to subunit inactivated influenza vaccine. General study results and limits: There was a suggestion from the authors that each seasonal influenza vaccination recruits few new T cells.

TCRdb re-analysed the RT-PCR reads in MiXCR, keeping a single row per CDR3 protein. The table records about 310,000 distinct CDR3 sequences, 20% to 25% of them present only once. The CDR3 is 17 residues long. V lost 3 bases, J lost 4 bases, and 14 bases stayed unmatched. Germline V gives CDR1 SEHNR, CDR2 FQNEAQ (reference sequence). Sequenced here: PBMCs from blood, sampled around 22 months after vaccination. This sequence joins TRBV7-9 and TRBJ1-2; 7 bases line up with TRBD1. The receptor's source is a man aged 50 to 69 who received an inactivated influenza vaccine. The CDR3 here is CASSFGTSRGLGYGYTF. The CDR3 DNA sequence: TGTGCCAGCAGCTTCGGCACCTCAAGGGGGCTTGGCTATGGCTACACCTTC.